This T cell receptor (beta chain) was captured in a study of molecular identifiers for immune sequencing clone quantification. There are many counts of this clonotype. The target antigen is unknown. Study-wide results and caveats: Whereas naive cells kept under 1% of molecules in clones above 20 RNA copies, such clones held over 97% in effectors. Barcode collisions between identical TCR molecules could shrink estimates of highly expanded clone sizes.

Input for naive CD8 libraries was about 19,000 to 1,100,000 sorted cells; the RNA fraction used was 10%, 30% or 50%. A CD8+CD4-CCR7+CD45RA+ gate was used to sort naive CD8 T cells. TCRdb passed the PCR reads through MiXCR, listing each CDR3 protein once. The table includes 90,000 or so distinct CDR3 sequences, more than 20% detected once. J lost 9 bases, V lost 2 bases, and 7 bases had no gene match. The CDR3 length is 14 residues. This TCR was recovered from a human donor in good health. Some libraries in this study had Jurkat cell RNA spiked in. Sequencing was done on a sample of naive CD8+ T cells from blood, with Jurkat cell RNA spiked in. Subset meaning: FACS-sorted CD8+CD4-CCR7+CD45RA+ naive T cells. The V gene is TRBV12-3 or TRBV12-4, the J gene TRBJ2-1, with 7 bases lining up with TRBD1. This CDR3 is CASSLFAGGVEQFF. Written as DNA, the CDR3 is TGTGCCAGCAGTTTATTCGCAGGGGGAGTTGAGCAGTTCTTC.